This TCR beta chain is drawn from a study of blood T cell repertoires in COVID-19. As for the study in general: The origin of the acute and convalescent COVID-19 samples was the United States, Italy and Spain. PBMCs, B-cell-depleted T cells, or T cells were the source of the cDNA or gDNA that made up the material.

V was pared by 4 bases and J by 7 bases, with 7 bases of the junction left unmatched. The CDR3 runs to 14 residues. CDR1 is SEHNR, CDR2 FQNEAQ, per germline (reference sequence). In the original workflow: Counts of nucleated cells, estimated from reference gene primer amplification, were obtained. The table came from immunoSEQ multiplex PCR; TCRdb's copy has only in-frame clones and leaves some out. V and J calls and clone size are copied from that table; D and trimming were computed from the DNA. The sample shows 90,000 to 120,000 clones, 75% to 90% of them seen only once. The sequenced material came from peripheral blood. This receptor was taken from a man in his sixties with acute or convalescent COVID-19. This chain uses TRBV7-9 with TRBJ2-1, with TRBD2 matching 7 bases. CDR3 residues: CASSSSGGRNEQFF. The CDR3 nucleotides are TGTGCCAGCAGCTCTAGCGGAGGACGGAATGAGCAGTTCTTC.